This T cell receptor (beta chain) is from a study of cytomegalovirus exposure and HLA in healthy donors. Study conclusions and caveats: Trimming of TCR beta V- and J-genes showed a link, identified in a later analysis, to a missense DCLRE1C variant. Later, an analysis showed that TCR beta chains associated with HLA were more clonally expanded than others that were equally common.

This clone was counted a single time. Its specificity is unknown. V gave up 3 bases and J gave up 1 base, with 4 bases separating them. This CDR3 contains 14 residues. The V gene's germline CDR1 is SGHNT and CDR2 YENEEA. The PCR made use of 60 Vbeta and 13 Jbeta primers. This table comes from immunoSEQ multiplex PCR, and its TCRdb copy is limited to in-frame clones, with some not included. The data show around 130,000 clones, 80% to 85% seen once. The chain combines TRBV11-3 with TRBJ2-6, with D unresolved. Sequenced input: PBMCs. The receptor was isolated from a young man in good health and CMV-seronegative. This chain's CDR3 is CASSFNSGANVLTF. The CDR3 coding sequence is TGTGCCAGCAGCTTCAATTCTGGGGCCAACGTCCTGACTTTC.